The entry below describes one TCR beta chain. This record comes from a study of blood T cell repertoires in COVID-19. As for the study in general: COVID-19 samples, acute and convalescent, were from the United States, Italy and Spain. PBMCs, B-cell-depleted T cells, or T cells provided the cDNA or gDNA that made up the material.

In the authors' methods: By means of reference gene primer amplification, nucleated cell counts were estimated. Libraries were prepared by immunoSEQ multiplex PCR; TCRdb keeps only in-frame clonotypes and omits some of them. V, J and clone size were drawn from that table, and D and trimming were deduced from the DNA. Altogether 200,000 to 250,000 clones are present, approximately 83% being singletons, with the ten largest covering roughly 1.3%. Per the germline V gene, CDR1 is SEHNR and CDR2 is FQNEAQ (reference sequence). Trimming removed 5 bases from V and 3 bases from J, with 14 bases in between. CDR3 length equals 15 residues.

The sequence came from a woman in her thirties with COVID-19, enrolled during active disease. V usage is TRBV7-9 and J usage is TRBJ2-1, with a weak D call TRBD2 (6 bases). Sequenced material: peripheral blood. CDR3 coding DNA: TGTGCCAGCAGCAGACACTCGGACTACTACAATGAGCAGTTCTTC. It codes for CASSRHSDYYNEQFF.